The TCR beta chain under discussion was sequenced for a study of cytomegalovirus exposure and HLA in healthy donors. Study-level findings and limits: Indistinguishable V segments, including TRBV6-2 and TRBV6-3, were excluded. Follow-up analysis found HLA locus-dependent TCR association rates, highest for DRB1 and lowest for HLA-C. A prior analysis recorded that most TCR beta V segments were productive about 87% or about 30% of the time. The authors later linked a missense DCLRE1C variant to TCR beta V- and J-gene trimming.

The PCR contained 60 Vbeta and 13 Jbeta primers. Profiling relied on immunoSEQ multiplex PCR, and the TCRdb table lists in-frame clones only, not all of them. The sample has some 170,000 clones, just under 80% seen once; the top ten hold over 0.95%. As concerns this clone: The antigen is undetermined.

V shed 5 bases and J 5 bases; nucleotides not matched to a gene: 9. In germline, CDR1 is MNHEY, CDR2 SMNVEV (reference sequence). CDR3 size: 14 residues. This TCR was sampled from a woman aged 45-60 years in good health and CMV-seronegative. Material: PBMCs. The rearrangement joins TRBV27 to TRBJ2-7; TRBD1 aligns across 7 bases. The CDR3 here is CASSRDRLIHEQYF. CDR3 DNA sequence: TGTGCCAGCAGTCGGGACAGACTGATCCACGAGCAGTACTTC.